The source of this T cell receptor (beta chain) is a study of CD4 T cells in relation to SARS-CoV-2 and coronaviruses. Study as a whole: Convalescent patients were 8 or 9 males and a handful of females; two were Hispanic.

The repertoire was sequenced with immunoSEQ multiplex PCR; TCRdb's copy has only in-frame clones and lacks some. The data show over 40,000 clones, roughly 84% seen once. CDR1 and CDR2 from the germline V gene are MDHEN and SYDVKM. This CDR3 region has 15 residues. V lost 4 bases and J lost 7; bases outside the gene matches: 10. Note on this clone: Its antigen is unidentified.

Sequencing was done on a sample of naive CD4+ T cells from PBMCs, cultured in vitro. As for subset: naive CD4+ T cells isolated by negative enrichment. The chain recombines TRBV28 with TRBJ1-5; 7 bases line up with TRBD1. This receptor was obtained from an adult with COVID-19. The CDR3 DNA is TGTGCCAGCAGTTGGGGCAACAGGGGCTGGCAGCCCCAGCATTTT. Protein product: CASSWGNRGWQPQHF.